A single TCR beta chain is shown here with its context. The antigen is unknown. This sample is drawn from a study of cytomegalovirus exposure and HLA in healthy donors. Study observations and caveats: Subsequent analysis revealed that first-cohort TCR clusters tended to co-occur in the 130 or so validation repertoires. Rare sequences made up most TCRs, while some public TCRs were found in many donors.

While the first cohort had around 700 subjects, the donors belonged to the separate validation cohort of more than 95 subjects. Germline CDR1 and CDR2: SGHVS and FQNEAQ. This CDR3 spans 16 amino acids. V lost 5 bases, J lost 3 bases, and 10 bases stayed unmatched. The protocol was immunoSEQ multiplex PCR, while the TCRdb copy is restricted to in-frame clones and leaves out a portion. The sample shows 150,000 to 200,000 clones, around 82% of them seen only once. The chain carries TRBV7-8 and TRBJ2-3, with 8 bases fitting TRBD1. The material sequenced was PBMCs. The source of this sequence is a woman aged 18-30 years in good health and CMV-seropositive. DNA for the CDR3: TGTGCCAGCAGCCAAGCGACAGGGGAACTTACAGATACGCAGTATTTT. It codes for CASSQATGELTDTQYF.